Below are 28 T cell receptor beta chains sequenced from a single sample in a study of cytomegalovirus exposure and HLA in healthy donors. Repertoires were generated with immunoSEQ multiplex PCR, while TCRdb's copy carries only in-frame clones and drops some. Among 100,000 to 150,000 clones listed, about 88% were seen once. Sequencing was carried out using PBMCs. Receptors originate from a woman between 18 and 29 years old in good health and CMV-seronegative.

The genes are TRBV6-6 and TRBJ2-1; 9 bases fit TRBD2. The CDR3 is 11 amino acids. The germline V gene has CDR1 MNHNY and CDR2 SVGAGI (reference sequence). J gave up 6 bases and V 10 bases, and 1 base lay outside the gene matches. The CDR3 is CAISGSNEQFF. The CDR3 nucleotides read TGTGCCATTAGCGGGAGCAATGAGCAGTTCTTC.

V gene TRBV6-6 combines with J gene TRBJ2-1, with 8 bases aligning to TRBD1. The CDR3 has 16 residues. The junction had 11 bases not matched to a gene; V was cut back by 2 bases and J by 8 bases. From germline, CDR1 is MNHNY and CDR2 SVGAGI (reference sequence). The CDR3, as DNA: TGTGCCAGCAGTTACGAAATTGGACAGGGAAGTCATGAGCAGTTCTTC. Translation gives CASSYEIGQGSHEQFF.

This chain links TRBV6-5 with TRBJ1-2; D not resolved. CDR3 length equals 13 residues. The germline CDR1 and CDR2 sequences are MNHEY and SVGAGI. V shed 6 bases and J shed 5 bases, with 13 bases lying between them. CDR3 residues: CASSPALGYGYTF. The CDR3 nucleotides are TGTGCCAGCAGCCCGGCCCTCGGGTATGGCTACACCTTC.

The V call is TRBV4-2, the J call TRBJ2-2; 7 nucleotides agree with TRBD2. Germline V gives CDR1 LGHNA, CDR2 YNFKEQ. The junction had 3 bases not matched to a gene; V was cut back by 0 bases and J by 5 bases. This CDR3 has 15 amino acids. CDR3 residues: CASSQDEGGTGELFF. The CDR3 nucleotides read TGTGCCAGCAGCCAAGACGAGGGAGGGACCGGGGAGCTGTTTTTT.

This CDR3 is CAISMGQVDNYGYTF. CDR3 sequence (DNA): TGTGCCATCAGCATGGGACAGGTTGATAACTATGGCTACACCTTC. This sequence joins TRBV10-3 and TRBJ1-2; 8 bases align to TRBD1. Germline V lookup: CDR1 ENHRY, CDR2 SYGVKD. The CDR3 has 15 residues. The junction had 7 bases not matched to a gene; V was cut back by 6 bases and J by 1 base.

V is TRBV6-5 and J is TRBJ2-7, with 10 bases lining up with TRBD2. Germline V gives CDR1 MNHEY, CDR2 SVGAGI. The CDR3 has 15 residues. After removal of 8 bases from V and 6 bases from J, the junction contained 13 bases not matched to a gene. The CDR3 loop is CASQLLAGGGLEQYV. The CDR3 coding sequence is TGTGCCAGCCAGCTATTAGCGGGGGGCGGTCTCGAGCAGTACGTC.

The table lists this clone with a few counts. This sequence joins TRBV20-1 and TRBJ1-1; the D is unclear. CDR1 is DFQATT and CDR2 is SNEGSKA in the germline V gene (reference sequence). V was pared by 5 bases and J by 1 base, with 5 bases between. The CDR3 totals 11 residues. The CDR3 region is CSAPENTEAFF. CDR3 DNA sequence: TGCAGTGCTCCAGAGAACACTGAAGCTTTCTTT.

The chain joins TRBV28 to TRBJ1-2; 9 bases map to TRBD1. CDR1 is MDHEN, CDR2 SYDVKM, per germline. This CDR3 spans 15 amino acids. J was trimmed by 4 bases and V by 4 bases; bases with no gene match: 7. CDR3 region: CASSSTGGSPYGYTF. The CDR3, as DNA: TGTGCCAGCAGTTCAACAGGGGGCTCCCCCTATGGCTACACCTTC.

CDR3 in amino acids: CASSQDRRQGKTEAFF. For the CDR3, the DNA is TGTGCCAGCAGCCAGGACCGACGACAGGGGAAGACTGAAGCTTTCTTT. The chain has TRBV4-2 and TRBJ1-1, with TRBD1 matching 8 bases. This CDR3 is built from 16 residues. The germline gives CDR1 LGHNA, CDR2 YNFKEQ. V shed 3 bases, J shed 5 bases, and the junction held 11 bases outside the gene matches.

The chain uses TRBV4-2 and TRBJ2-7; D might be TRBD2 (6 bases). The CDR3 is 17 amino acids. V lost 1 base and J lost 2, with 18 bases in between. Germline values: CDR1 LGHNA, CDR2 YNFKEQ. CDR3 DNA: TGTGCCAGCAGCCAAGGAGGAGGGAGTGCGGAGACCTACGAGCAGTACTTC. Encoded protein: CASSQGGGSAETYEQYF.

The chain couples TRBV7-2 to TRBJ1-5; 9 nucleotides match TRBD1. V lost 5 bases to trimming and J lost 6 bases; unmatched junction nucleotides: 5. Germline lookup yields CDR1 SGHTA and CDR2 FQGNSA. The CDR3 length is 14 residues. This chain's CDR3 is CASSRQGDGQPQHF. The CDR3 bases are TGTGCCAGCAGCCGACAGGGGGACGGTCAGCCCCAGCATTTT. Combining the CDR3 with reference TRBV7-2 and TRBJ1-5 gives the whole variable domain GAGVSQSPSNKVTEKGKDVELRCDPISGHTALYWYRQSLGQGLEFLIYFQGNSAPDKSGLPSDRFSAERTGGSVSTLTIQRTQQEDSAVYLCASSRQGDGQPQHFGDGTRLSIL.

The genes are TRBV7-2 and TRBJ1-1; possibly TRBD1 for D (5 bases). The CDR3 spans 12 residues. V lost 5 bases and J lost 1, with 5 bases in between. Looked up from germline, CDR1 is SGHTA and CDR2 is FQGNSA. CDR3 sequence: CASSDRNTEAFF. In DNA form, the CDR3 reads TGTGCCAGCAGCGACAGGAACACTGAAGCTTTCTTT. The whole variable domain, filled in from reference TRBV7-2 and TRBJ1-1, reads GAGVSQSPSNKVTEKGKDVELRCDPISGHTALYWYRQSLGQGLEFLIYFQGNSAPDKSGLPSDRFSAERTGGSVSTLTIQRTQQEDSAVYLCASSDRNTEAFFGQGTRLTVV.

This clone was detected only a few times. This rearrangement joins TRBV2 to TRBJ1-3; D is undetermined. The CDR3 has 13 amino acids. Germline loops: CDR1 SNHLY, CDR2 FYNNEI. V lost 3 bases and J 0 bases, leaving 3 bases between the germline ends. In DNA form, the CDR3 reads TGTGCCAGCAGTGACAACTCTGGAAACACCATATATTTT. Protein product: CASSDNSGNTIYF.

This chain links TRBV5-1 with TRBJ2-2, with D possibly TRBD1 on 6 matching bases. The CDR3 runs 15 residues. CDR1 is SGHRS, CDR2 YFSETQ, per germline. Trimming took off 1 base at V and 2 bases at J, with 9 bases between the two ends. CDR3 nucleotide sequence: TGCGCCAGCAGCTTGAGGACAGCTAACACCGGGGAGCTGTTTTTT. The encoded protein is CASSLRTANTGELFF.

The gene calls are TRBV5-1 and TRBJ1-1; 7 nucleotides line up with TRBD1. Germline CDR1 SGHRS, CDR2 YFSETQ. The CDR3 is 16 residues long. The V gene end was trimmed by 2 bases and the J gene end by 7 bases; junction bases not matched to a gene: 14. CDR3 amino acids: CASSLSILTGSNEAFF. The CDR3 DNA reads TGCGCCAGCAGCTTATCAATCCTGACAGGGAGTAATGAAGCTTTCTTT.

This clone was counted once. This chain links TRBV9 with TRBJ1-1, with D perhaps matching TRBD1 (6 bases). Germline V CDR1 and CDR2: SGDLS, YYNGEE. V was shortened by 3 bases and J by 2 bases, with 14 bases between the two germline ends. The CDR3 contains 15 residues. CDR3 in amino acids: CASSAEGHRNTEAFF. CDR3 sequence (DNA): TGTGCCAGCAGCGCAGAGGGACACCGAAACACTGAAGCTTTCTTT.

The genes are TRBV23-1 and TRBJ2-7; TRBD1 matches at 9 bases. TRBV23-1 has ORF status, its function being uncertain. The CDR3 runs to 16 residues. J lost 10 bases, V lost 4 bases, and 17 bases had no gene match. CDR3 sequence (DNA): TGCGCCAGCAGTCCTAAAAACCGGGACAGGGATCTACGACAGTACGTC. It translates to CASSPKNRDRDLRQYV.

To note about this clone: Other DNA variants within this sample encode the same CDR3. The chain recombines TRBV5-4 with TRBJ2-1, with D unresolved. This CDR3 is 12 amino acids long. Trimming took 4 bases from V and 6 from J, leaving 8 bases between them. In germline, CDR1 is SGHNT, CDR2 YYREEE (reference sequence). CDR3 loop: CASSLDSNEQFF. The CDR3 DNA reads as TGTGCCAGCAGCCTAGATAGCAATGAGCAGTTCTTC.

This clone was found once. The chain joins TRBV25-1 to TRBJ2-1; 13 bases agree with TRBD2. Germline assignment: CDR1 MGHDK and CDR2 SYGVNS. The CDR3 contains 16 residues. Trimming cost V 5 bases and J 6 bases; bases outside gene matches: 7. The CDR3 loop reads CASSSPGTSGINEQFF. CDR3 nucleotides: TGTGCCAGCAGTTCCCCCGGGACTAGCGGGATCAATGAGCAGTTCTTC.

The chain has TRBV6-6 and TRBJ2-2; weak D call: TRBD1 (6 bases). CDR3 size: 14 residues. From germline, CDR1 is MNHNY and CDR2 SVGAGI (reference sequence). Trimming cost V 6 bases and J 6 bases, with 14 bases left between them. The CDR3 coding sequence is TGTGCCAGCAGCACAGGGCTAGGATCCGGGGAGCTGTTTTTT. Protein product: CASSTGLGSGELFF.

This clone was recorded once. This chain connects TRBV6-1 to TRBJ2-7, with TRBD1 as a possible D gene (5 bases). This CDR3 has 13 amino acids. The V gene lost 5 bases and the J gene lost 4 bases, with 12 bases spanning the gap. Germline values: CDR1 MNHNS, CDR2 SASEGT. The CDR3 loop reads CASSPRVKYEQYV. DNA of the CDR3: TGTGCCAGCAGTCCCAGGGTCAAGTACGAGCAGTACGTC.

In its sample, this clone was seen a few times. The rearrangement links TRBV7-7 to TRBJ2-5; 8 positions agree with TRBD1. The CDR3 runs to 14 residues. The J segment lost 5 bases and the V segment lost 5 bases, leaving 7 bases of the junction unmatched. Germline loops: CDR1 SSHAT, CDR2 FNYEAQ (reference sequence). The CDR3 reads CASSPGQGKETQYF. The DNA of the CDR3 is TGTGCCAGCAGCCCCGGACAGGGAAAGGAGACCCAGTACTTC.

The chain joins TRBV15 to TRBJ2-4; 11 nucleotides agree with TRBD2. The CDR3 is 16 residues long. Germline V gene data show CDR1 as LNHNV and CDR2 as YYDKDF (reference sequence). The J segment lost 10 bases and the V segment lost 5 bases, leaving 13 bases of the junction unmatched. The CDR3 sequence is CATSPAGLAVGVIQYF. CDR3 nucleotides: TGTGCCACCAGCCCAGCGGGACTAGCGGTGGGGGTAATTCAGTACTTC.

This clone was seen a handful of times. The chain has TRBV28 and TRBJ1-2; TRBD1 aligns across 9 bases. This CDR3 has 14 residues. CDR1 is MDHEN and CDR2 is SYDVKM in the germline V gene. Losses at the gene ends were 2 bases for V and 4 bases for J; bases not matched to a gene: 2. CDR3 nucleotide sequence: TGTGCCAGCAGTTTAGGACAGGGGTCCTATGGCTACACCTTC. Its protein is CASSLGQGSYGYTF.

The chain has TRBV30 and TRBJ2-7; 7 nucleotides match TRBD1. CDR1 is GTSNPN and CDR2 is SVGIG in the germline V gene (reference sequence). Losses at the gene ends were 0 bases for V and 3 bases for J; bases not matched to a gene: 8. The CDR3 is 15 residues long. CDR3 in amino acids: CAWSVVQGVFYEQYF. For the CDR3, the DNA is TGTGCCTGGAGTGTTGTCCAGGGGGTTTTCTACGAGCAGTACTTC.

CDR3 sequence reads: CASSQGGGTSGSYNEQFF. CDR3 bases: TGTGCCAGCAGCCAAGGGGGTGGGACTAGCGGCTCCTACAATGAGCAGTTCTTC. The chain joins TRBV4-2 to TRBJ2-1; 11 bases fit TRBD2. The V gene end was trimmed by 1 base and the J gene end by 0 bases; junction bases not matched to a gene: 5. CDR1 and CDR2 from the germline V gene are LGHNA and YNFKEQ. The length of the CDR3 is 18 residues.

The V and J genes are TRBV9 and TRBJ2-6, with 7 nucleotides matching TRBD1. V lost 0 bases, J lost 11 bases, and 8 bases stayed unmatched. The CDR3 consists of 15 residues. CDR1 is SGDLS, CDR2 YYNGEE, per germline. CDR3 nucleotide sequence: TGTGCCAGCAGCGTAGGAGGGACAGCAAATCACGTCCTGACTTTC. This sequence encodes CASSVGGTANHVLTF.

The V and J genes are TRBV27 and TRBJ1-2, with TRBD1 as a possible D gene (6 bases). The CDR3 is made up of 13 amino acids. From germline, CDR1 is MNHEY and CDR2 SMNVEV (reference sequence). V shed 8 bases and J shed 5 bases, with 15 bases lying between them. The DNA for the CDR3 is TGTGCCAGCTCCCGGGGGGGCAGGTATGGCTACACCTTC. Amino acid sequence: CASSRGGRYGYTF.